This T cell receptor (beta chain) is drawn from a study of blood T cell repertoires in COVID-19. About the research overall: The samples span acute and convalescent COVID-19 from the United States, Italy and Spain.

In the original workflow: For nucleated cells, counts were estimated from reference gene primer amplification. TCRdb's copy holds only in-frame clones and misses some; the assay was immunoSEQ multiplex PCR. That table is the source of V, J and clone size, and D and trimming were worked out from the DNA. Of approximately 170,000 clones in the sample, around four fifths were seen once. Recruits, aged roughly 18 to 90 years, lived in some 25 US areas. Categorization into cohorts depended on clinical history that participants reported. The CDR3 contains 14 residues. CDR1 is SGHDN and CDR2 is FVKESK in the germline V gene. V lost 2 bases and J 9 bases, leaving 16 bases between the germline ends.

Sequenced: PBMCs or T cells enriched from blood (not recorded which). This chain connects TRBV14 to TRBJ1-1; maybe TRBD1 (6 bases). This clonotype was obtained from a woman aged 45-59 years who had recovered from COVID-19. CDR3 sequence (DNA): TGTGCCAGCAGCCAAAGTGGGGGCTCGTCCCAAGCTTTCTTT. Residues: CASSQSGGSSQAFF.